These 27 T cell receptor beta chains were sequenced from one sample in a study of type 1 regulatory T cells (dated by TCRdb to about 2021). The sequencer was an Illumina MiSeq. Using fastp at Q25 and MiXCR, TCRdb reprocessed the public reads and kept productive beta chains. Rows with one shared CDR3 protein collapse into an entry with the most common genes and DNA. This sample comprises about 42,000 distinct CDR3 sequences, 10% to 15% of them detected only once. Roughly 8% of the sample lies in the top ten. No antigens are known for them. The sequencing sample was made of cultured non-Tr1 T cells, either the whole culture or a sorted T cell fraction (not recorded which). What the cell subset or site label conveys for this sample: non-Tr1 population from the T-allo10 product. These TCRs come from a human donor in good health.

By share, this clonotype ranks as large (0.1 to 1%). The CDR3 DNA reads as TGTGCCACCAGTGATGACGGAGGCGAGACCCAGTACTTC. This encodes CATSDDGGETQYF. V usage is TRBV24-1 and J usage is TRBJ2-5, with D tentatively TRBD2 (5 bases). Germline lookup yields CDR1 KGHDR and CDR2 SFDVKD. The CDR3 extends over 13 amino acids. V lost 3 bases and J 5 bases, leaving 9 bases between the germline ends.

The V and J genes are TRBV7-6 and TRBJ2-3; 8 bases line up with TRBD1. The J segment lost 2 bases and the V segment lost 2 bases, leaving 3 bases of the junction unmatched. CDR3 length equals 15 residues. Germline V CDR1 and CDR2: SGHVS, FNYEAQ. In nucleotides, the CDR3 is TGTGCCAGCAGCTTAACAGGGGGAAACACAGATACGCAGTATTTT. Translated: CASSLTGGNTDTQYF. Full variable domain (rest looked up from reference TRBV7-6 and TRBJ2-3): GAGVSQSPRYKVTKRGQDVALRCDPISGHVSLYWYRQALGQGPEFLTYFNYEAQQDKSGLPNDRFSAERPEGSISTLTIQRTEQRDSAMYRCASSLTGGNTDTQYFGPGTRLTVL.

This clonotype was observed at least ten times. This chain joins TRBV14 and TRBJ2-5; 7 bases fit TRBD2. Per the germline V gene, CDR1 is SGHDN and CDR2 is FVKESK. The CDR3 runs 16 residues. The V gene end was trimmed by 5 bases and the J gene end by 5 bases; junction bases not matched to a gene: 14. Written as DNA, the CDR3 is TGTGCCAGCAGCACCATAACCGGCGGGAGTCTGGAGACCCAGTACTTC. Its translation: CASSTITGGSLETQYF.

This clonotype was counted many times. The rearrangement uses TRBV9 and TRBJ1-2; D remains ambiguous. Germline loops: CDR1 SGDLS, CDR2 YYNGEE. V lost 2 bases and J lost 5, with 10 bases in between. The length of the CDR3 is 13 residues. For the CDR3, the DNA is TGTGCCAGCAGCGTTGGTGAGGTTTATGGCTACACCTTC. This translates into CASSVGEVYGYTF.

The CDR3, as DNA: TGTGCCAGCAGCACAGGGGGCAAAAACTATGGCTACACCTTC. Protein product: CASSTGGKNYGYTF. V and J are TRBV25-1 and TRBJ1-2; TRBD1 aligns across 9 bases. Germline CDR1 is MGHDK and CDR2 is SYGVNS. The CDR3 contains 14 residues. V shed 6 bases, J shed 2 bases, and the junction held 4 bases outside the gene matches.

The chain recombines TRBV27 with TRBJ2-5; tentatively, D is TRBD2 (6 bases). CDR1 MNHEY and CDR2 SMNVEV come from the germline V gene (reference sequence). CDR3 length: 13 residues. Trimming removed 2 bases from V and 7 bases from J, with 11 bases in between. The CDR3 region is CASSLGRTGTQYF. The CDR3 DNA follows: TGTGCCAGCAGTTTAGGGAGGACGGGGACCCAGTACTTC.

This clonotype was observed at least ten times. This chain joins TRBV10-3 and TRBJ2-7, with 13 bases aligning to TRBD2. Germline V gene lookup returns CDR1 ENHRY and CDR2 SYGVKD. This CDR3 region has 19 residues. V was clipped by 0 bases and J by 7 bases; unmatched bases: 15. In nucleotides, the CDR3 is TGTGCCATCAGTGAGTCTCCACGACTAGCGGGAGGCAACGCAGGGGAGCAGTACTTC. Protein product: CAISESPRLAGGNAGEQYF.

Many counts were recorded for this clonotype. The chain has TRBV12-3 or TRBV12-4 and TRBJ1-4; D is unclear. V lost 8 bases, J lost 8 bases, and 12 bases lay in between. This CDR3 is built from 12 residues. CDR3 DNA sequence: TGTGCCAGCGGGCAAGAGAAAGAAAAACTGTTTTTT. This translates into CASGQEKEKLFF.

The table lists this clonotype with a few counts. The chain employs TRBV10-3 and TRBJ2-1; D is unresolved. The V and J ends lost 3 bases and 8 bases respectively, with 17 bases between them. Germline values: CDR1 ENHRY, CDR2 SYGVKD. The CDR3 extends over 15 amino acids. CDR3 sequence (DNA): TGTGCCATCAGTGACGGCTCCCGCTTTGCAGATGAGCAGTTCTTC. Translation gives CAISDGSRFADEQFF.

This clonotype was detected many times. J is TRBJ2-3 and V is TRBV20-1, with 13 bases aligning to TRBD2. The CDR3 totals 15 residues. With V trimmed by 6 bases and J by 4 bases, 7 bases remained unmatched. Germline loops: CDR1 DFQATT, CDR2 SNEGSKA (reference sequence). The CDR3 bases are TGCAGTGCCACGGGACTAGCGGGGCTCGCAGATACGCAGTATTTT. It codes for CSATGLAGLADTQYF.

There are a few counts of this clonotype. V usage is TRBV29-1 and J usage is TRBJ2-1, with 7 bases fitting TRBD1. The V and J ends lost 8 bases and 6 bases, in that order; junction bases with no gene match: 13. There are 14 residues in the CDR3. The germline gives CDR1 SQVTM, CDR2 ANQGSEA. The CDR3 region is CSTERQGRSNEQFF. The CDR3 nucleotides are TGCAGCACAGAACGACAGGGCCGCTCCAATGAGCAGTTCTTC.

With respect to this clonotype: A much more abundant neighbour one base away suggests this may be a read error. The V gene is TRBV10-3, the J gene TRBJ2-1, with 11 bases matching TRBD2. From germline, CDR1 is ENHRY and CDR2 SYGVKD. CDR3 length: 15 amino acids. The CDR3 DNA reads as TGTGCCACATTAGCGGGAGGGACCTCCAACAATGAGCAGTTCTTC. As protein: CATLAGGTSNNEQFF.

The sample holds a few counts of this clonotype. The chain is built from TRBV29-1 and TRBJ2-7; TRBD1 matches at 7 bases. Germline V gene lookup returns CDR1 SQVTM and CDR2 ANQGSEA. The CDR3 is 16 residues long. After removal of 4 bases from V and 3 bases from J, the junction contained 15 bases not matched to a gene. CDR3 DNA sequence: TGCAGCGTTGCGACGGCAAAAGGGGACAGCTACTACGAGCAGTACTTC. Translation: CSVATAKGDSYYEQYF.

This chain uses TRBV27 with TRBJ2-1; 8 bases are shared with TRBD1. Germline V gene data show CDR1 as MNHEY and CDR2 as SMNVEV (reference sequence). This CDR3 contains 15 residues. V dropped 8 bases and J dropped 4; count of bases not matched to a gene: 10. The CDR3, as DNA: TGTGCCAGCCCGACGACAGGGGCGAAGTACAATGAGCAGTTCTTC. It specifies CASPTTGAKYNEQFF.

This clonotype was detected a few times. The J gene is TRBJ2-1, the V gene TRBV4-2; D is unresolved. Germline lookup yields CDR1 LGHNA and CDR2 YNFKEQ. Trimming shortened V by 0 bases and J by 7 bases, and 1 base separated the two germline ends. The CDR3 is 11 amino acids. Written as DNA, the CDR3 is TGTGCCAGCAGCCAAGATAATGAGCAGTTCTTC. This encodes CASSQDNEQFF.

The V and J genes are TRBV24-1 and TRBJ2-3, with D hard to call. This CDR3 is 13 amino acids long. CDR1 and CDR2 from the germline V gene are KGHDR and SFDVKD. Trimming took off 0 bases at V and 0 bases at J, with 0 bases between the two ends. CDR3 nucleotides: TGTGCCACCAGTGATTTGAGCACAGATACGCAGTATTTT. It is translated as CATSDLSTDTQYF.

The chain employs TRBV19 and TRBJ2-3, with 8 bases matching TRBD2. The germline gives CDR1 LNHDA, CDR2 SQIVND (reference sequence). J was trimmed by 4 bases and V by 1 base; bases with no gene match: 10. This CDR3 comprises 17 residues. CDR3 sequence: CASSIAGSGSIADTQYF. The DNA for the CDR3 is TGTGCCAGTAGTATAGCCGGGAGCGGGAGTATCGCAGATACGCAGTATTTT.

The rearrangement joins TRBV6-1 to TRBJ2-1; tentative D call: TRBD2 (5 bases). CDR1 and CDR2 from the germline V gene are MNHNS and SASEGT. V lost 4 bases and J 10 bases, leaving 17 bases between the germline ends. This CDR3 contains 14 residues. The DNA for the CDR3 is TGTGCCAGCAGTGTCTATGGCGGACTTGGGGAGCAGTTCTTC. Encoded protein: CASSVYGGLGEQFF.

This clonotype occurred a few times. The CDR3 nucleotides are TGTGCCAGCAGCGTAGATCTAGCGAACACCGGGGAGCTGTTTTTT. Amino acids: CASSVDLANTGELFF. The chain carries TRBV9 and TRBJ2-2, with no clear D. The CDR3 is 15 amino acids. V was trimmed by 0 bases and J by 0 bases, leaving 6 bases between them. CDR1 is SGDLS, CDR2 YYNGEE, per germline.

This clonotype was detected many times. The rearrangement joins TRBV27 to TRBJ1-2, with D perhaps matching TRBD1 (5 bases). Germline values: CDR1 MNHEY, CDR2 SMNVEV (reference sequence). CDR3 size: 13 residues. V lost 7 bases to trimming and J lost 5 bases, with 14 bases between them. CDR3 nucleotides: TGTGCCAGCACCCGGGGGGATCAGTATGGCTACACCTTC. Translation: CASTRGDQYGYTF.

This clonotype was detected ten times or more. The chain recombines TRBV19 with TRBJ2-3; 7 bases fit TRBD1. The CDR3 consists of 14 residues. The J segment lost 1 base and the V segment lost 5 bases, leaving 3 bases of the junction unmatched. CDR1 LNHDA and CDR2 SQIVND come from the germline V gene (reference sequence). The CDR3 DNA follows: TGTGCCAGTAGTCGCGGACAGGGCACAGATACGCAGTATTTT. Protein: CASSRGQGTDTQYF. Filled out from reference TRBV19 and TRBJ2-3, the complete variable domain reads DGGITQSPKYLFRKEGQNVTLSCEQNLNHDAMYWYRQDPGQGLRLIYYSQIVNDFQKGDIAEGYSVSREKKESFPLTVTSAQKNPTAFYLCASSRGQGTDTQYFGPGTRLTVL.

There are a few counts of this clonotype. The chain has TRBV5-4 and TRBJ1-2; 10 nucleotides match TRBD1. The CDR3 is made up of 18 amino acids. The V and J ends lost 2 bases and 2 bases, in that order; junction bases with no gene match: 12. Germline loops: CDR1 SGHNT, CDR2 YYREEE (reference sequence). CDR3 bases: TGTGCCAGCAGCTTAGGGCCGGGACAGGGGCCTTACAACTATGGCTACACCTTC. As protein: CASSLGPGQGPYNYGYTF. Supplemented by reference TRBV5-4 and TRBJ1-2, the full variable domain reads ETGVTQSPTHLIKTRGQQVTLRCSSQSGHNTVSWYQQALGQGPQFIFQYYREEENGRGNFPPRFSGLQFPNYSSELNVNALELDDSALYLCASSLGPGQGPYNYGYTFGSGTRLTVV.

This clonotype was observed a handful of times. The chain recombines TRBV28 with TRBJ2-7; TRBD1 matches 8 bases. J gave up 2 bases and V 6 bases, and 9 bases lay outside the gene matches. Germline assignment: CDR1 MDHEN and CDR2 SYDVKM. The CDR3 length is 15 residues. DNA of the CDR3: TGTGCCAGCAGGGAAATCGGACAGGGCACCTACGAGCAGTACTTC. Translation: CASREIGQGTYEQYF. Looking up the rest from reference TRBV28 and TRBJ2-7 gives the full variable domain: DVKVTQSSRYLVKRTGEKVFLECVQDMDHENMFWYRQDPGLGLRLIYFSYDVKMKEKGDIPEGYSVSREKKERFSLILESASTNQTSMYLCASREIGQGTYEQYFGPGTRLTVT.

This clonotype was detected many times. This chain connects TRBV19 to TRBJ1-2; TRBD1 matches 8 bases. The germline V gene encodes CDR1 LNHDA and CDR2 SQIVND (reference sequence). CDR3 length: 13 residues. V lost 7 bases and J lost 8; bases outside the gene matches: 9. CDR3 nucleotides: TGTGCCAGTATCTCACGACAGGGGTACGGCTACACCTTC. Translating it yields CASISRQGYGYTF.

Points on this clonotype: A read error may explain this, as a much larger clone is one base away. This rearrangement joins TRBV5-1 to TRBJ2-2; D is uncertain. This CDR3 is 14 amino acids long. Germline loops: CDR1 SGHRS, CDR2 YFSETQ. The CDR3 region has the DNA TGCGCCAGCAACTTGGCCGGCGTCACCGGGGAGCTGTTTTTT. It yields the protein CASNLAGVTGELFF.

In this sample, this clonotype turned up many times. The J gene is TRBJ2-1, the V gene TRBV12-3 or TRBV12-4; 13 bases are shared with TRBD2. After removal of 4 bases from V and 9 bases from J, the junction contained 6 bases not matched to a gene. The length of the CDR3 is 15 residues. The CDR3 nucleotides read TGTGCCAGCAGTTCCGGACTAGCGGGAGTAAGTGAGCAGTTCTTC. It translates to CASSSGLAGVSEQFF.

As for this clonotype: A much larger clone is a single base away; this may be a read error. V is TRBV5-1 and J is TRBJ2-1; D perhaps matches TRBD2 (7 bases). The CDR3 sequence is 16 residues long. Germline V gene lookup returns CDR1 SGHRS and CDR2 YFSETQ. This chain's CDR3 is CASSLLGGRINNKQFF. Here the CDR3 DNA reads TGCGCCAGCAGCTTGTTGGGGGGGCGAATAAACAATAAGCAGTTCTTC.